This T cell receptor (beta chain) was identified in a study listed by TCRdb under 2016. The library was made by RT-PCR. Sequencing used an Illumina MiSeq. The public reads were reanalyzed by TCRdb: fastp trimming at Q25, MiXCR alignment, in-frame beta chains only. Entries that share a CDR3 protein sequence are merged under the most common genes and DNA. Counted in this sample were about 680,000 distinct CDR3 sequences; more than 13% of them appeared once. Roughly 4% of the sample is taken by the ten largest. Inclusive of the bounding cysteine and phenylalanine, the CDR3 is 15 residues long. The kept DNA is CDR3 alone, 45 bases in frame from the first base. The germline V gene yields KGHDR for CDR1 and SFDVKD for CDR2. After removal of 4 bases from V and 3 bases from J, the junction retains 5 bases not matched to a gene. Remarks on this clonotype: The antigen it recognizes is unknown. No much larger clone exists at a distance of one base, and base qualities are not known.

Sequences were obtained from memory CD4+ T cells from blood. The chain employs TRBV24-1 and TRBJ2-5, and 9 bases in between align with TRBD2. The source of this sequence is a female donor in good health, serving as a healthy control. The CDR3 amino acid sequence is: CATSDSSGTKETQYF. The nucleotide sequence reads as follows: TGTGCCACCAGTGACTCTAGCGGGACTAAAGAGACCCAGTACTTC.